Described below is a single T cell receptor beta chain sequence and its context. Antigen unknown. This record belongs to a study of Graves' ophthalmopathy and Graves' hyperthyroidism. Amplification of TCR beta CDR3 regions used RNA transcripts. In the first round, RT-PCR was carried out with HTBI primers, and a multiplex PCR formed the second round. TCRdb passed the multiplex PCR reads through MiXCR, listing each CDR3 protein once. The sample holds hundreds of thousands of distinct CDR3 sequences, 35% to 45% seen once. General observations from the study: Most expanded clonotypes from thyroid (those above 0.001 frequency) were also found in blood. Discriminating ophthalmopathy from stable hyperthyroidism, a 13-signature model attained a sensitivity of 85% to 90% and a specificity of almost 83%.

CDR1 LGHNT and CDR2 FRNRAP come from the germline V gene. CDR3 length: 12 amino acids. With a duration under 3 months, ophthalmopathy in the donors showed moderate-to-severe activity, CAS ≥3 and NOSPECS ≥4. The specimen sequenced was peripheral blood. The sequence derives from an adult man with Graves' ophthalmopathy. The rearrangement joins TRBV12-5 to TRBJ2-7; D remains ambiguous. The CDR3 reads CTSSLGRTEQYF. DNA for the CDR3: TGTACCAGCAGTTTGGGAAGAACCGAGCAGTACTTC.